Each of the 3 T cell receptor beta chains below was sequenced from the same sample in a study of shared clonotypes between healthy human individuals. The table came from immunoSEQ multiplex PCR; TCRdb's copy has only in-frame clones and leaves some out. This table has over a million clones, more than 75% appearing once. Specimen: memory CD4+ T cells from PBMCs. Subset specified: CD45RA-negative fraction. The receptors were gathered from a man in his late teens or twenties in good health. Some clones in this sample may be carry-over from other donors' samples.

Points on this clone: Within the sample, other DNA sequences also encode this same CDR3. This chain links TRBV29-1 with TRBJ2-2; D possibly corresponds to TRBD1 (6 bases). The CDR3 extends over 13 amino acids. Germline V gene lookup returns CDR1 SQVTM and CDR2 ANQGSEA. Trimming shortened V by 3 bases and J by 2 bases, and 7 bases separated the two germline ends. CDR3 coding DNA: TGCAGCGTTGACAGGGGCAACACCGGGGAGCTGTTTTTT. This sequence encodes CSVDRGNTGELFF.

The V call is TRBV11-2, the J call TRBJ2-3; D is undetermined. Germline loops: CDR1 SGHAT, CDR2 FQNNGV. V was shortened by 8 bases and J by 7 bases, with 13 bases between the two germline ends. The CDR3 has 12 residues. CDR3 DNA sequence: TGTGCCAGCGGCGCCGTGCGGAATACGCAGTATTTT. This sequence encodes CASGAVRNTQYF. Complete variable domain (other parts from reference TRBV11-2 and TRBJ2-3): EAGVAQSPRYKIIEKRQSVAFWCNPISGHATLYWYQQILGQGPKLLIQFQNNGVVDDSQLPKDRFSAERLKGVDSTLKIQPAKLEDSAVYLCASGAVRNTQYFGPGTRLTVL.

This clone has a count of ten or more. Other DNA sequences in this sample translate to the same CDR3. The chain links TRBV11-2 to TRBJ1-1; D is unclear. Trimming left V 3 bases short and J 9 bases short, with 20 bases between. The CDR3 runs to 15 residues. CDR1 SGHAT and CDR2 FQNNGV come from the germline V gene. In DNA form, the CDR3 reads TGTGCCAGCAGCTTTGTCGGACCGAAACTGATCAAAGCTTTCTTT. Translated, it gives CASSFVGPKLIKAFF. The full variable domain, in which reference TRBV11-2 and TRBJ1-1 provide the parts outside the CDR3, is EAGVAQSPRYKIIEKRQSVAFWCNPISGHATLYWYQQILGQGPKLLIQFQNNGVVDDSQLPKDRFSAERLKGVDSTLKIQPAKLEDSAVYLCASSFVGPKLIKAFFGQGTRLTVV.